This T cell receptor (beta chain) emerged from a study of T cell clonality in common variable immunodeficiency. The method was immunoSEQ multiplex PCR; TCRdb's version includes in-frame clones alone and lacks a portion of them. This sample carries around 39,000 clones, none of them present only once. This clone was seen repeatedly, ten times or more. Its antigen is still unknown. The CDR3 end lies 3 residues beyond the end of the read and is filled in from the germline J gene. This CDR3 contains 14 residues. The V gene lost 0 bases and the J gene lost 5 bases, with 8 bases spanning the gap. Germline CDR1 reads MGHRA; CDR2 reads YSYEKL. Findings of the study overall: TCRbeta clonality was increased in CVID versus healthy controls. Shared TCRbeta clones were fewer between CVID subjects than controls.

The J gene is TRBJ2-1, the V gene TRBV4-1; D remains ambiguous. Sequences were obtained from peripheral blood mononuclear cells. This receptor was obtained from a person between 18 and 75 years old in good health. This chain's CDR3 is CASSQDPGDNEQFF. The part of the CDR3 DNA that was read is TGCGCCAGCAGCCAAGATCCAGGTGACAATGAG.